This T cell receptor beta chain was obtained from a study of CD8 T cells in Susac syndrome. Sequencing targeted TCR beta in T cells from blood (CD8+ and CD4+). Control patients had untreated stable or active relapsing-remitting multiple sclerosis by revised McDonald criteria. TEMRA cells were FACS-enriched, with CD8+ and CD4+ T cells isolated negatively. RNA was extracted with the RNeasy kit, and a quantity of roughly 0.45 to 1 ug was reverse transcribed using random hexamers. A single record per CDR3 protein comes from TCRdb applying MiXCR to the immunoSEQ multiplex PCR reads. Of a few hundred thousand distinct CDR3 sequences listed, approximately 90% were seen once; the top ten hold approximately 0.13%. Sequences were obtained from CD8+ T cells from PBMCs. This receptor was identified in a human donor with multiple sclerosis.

The CDR3 region has the DNA TGTGCCAGCAGCGTAGGGGCTAGCGGAGAGACCCAGTACTTC. The encoded protein is CASSVGASGETQYF. The gene calls are TRBV9 and TRBJ2-5; 7 bases map to TRBD2. Germline assignment: CDR1 SGDLS and CDR2 YYNGEE. V lost 0 bases to trimming and J lost 4 bases; unmatched junction nucleotides: 3. The CDR3 contains 14 residues.